Listed below are T cell receptor beta chains from one sample, sequenced in a study of cytomegalovirus exposure and HLA in healthy donors. The assay was immunoSEQ multiplex PCR, and TCRdb's table has in-frame clones only and misses some. This table holds 120,000 to 150,000 clones, just under 85% found once. The sequencing input was PBMCs. These receptors were obtained from a woman in her thirties or forties in good health and CMV-seronegative. Each CDR3 is given with its conserved first and last residue. D genes are given only for firm matches. Rows give clone size only sometimes, using once, few, many, or a class for an expanded clone.

V gene: TRBV27
clone size: -
J gene: TRBJ2-7
D gene: -
CDR3 DNA: TGTGCCAGCAGTTTAAGGCCCGGGAATTTTTACGAGCAGTACTTC
CDR3 protein: CASSLRPGNFYEQYF

V gene: TRBV27
clone size: -
J gene: TRBJ2-2
D gene: -
CDR3 DNA: TGTGCCTCCCGGCAGACTACCGGGGAGCTGTTTTTT
CDR3 protein: CASRQTTGELFF

V gene: TRBV19
clone size: -
J gene: TRBJ2-7
D gene: TRBD1
CDR3 DNA: TGTGCCAGTAGCGCCGGGACAGGGGCCTACGAGCAGTACTTC
CDR3 protein: CASSAGTGAYEQYF

V gene: TRBV4-3
clone size: -
J gene: TRBJ2-5
D gene: TRBD2
CDR3 DNA: TGCGCCAGCAGCCAAGATTACCCTCTTCCAGCGGGAGGACAAGAGACCCAGTACTTC
CDR3 protein: CASSQDYPLPAGGQETQYF

V gene: TRBV7-9
clone size: -
J gene: TRBJ2-7
D gene: -
CDR3 DNA: TGTGCCAGCAGCTTCACAGGGATCGCCTACGAGCAGTACTTC
CDR3 protein: CASSFTGIAYEQYF

V gene: TRBV4-1
clone size: -
J gene: TRBJ2-7
D gene: TRBD1
CDR3 DNA: TGCGCCAGCAGCCAAAGGGGGCAGAACTACGAGCAGTACTTC
CDR3 protein: CASSQRGQNYEQYF

V gene: TRBV6-5
clone size: -
J gene: TRBJ2-7
D gene: -
CDR3 DNA: TGTGCCAGCAGGACCGACCTTAGCGGTTCCTACGAGCAGTACTTC
CDR3 protein: CASRTDLSGSYEQYF

V gene: TRBV18
clone size: -
J gene: TRBJ1-1
D gene: TRBD1
CDR3 DNA: TGTGCCAGCTCACCACTACAGGGGTTTAACACTGAAGCTTTCTTT
CDR3 protein: CASSPLQGFNTEAFF

V gene: TRBV5-1
clone size: -
J gene: TRBJ2-5
D gene: -
CDR3 DNA: TGCGCCAGCAGTGTTCAGGGAACAGAGACCCAGTACTTC
CDR3 protein: CASSVQGTETQYF

V gene: TRBV7-9
clone size: -
J gene: TRBJ2-7
D gene: TRBD2
CDR3 DNA: TGTTCCAGCAGCTTAAGGGGACTAGCGGGAAATGAGCAGTACTTC
CDR3 protein: CSSSLRGLAGNEQYF

V gene: TRBV11-2
clone size: -
J gene: TRBJ2-2
D gene: -
CDR3 DNA: TGTGCCAGCAGCCCAAGGTATTCGGGATCTGCCACCGGGGAGCTGTTTTTT
CDR3 protein: CASSPRYSGSATGELFF

V gene: TRBV5-6
clone size: -
J gene: TRBJ1-5
D gene: -
CDR3 DNA: TGTGCCAGCAGCTTGAAGCATGCAGGTCAGCCCCAGCATTTT
CDR3 protein: CASSLKHAGQPQHF

V gene: TRBV28
clone size: once
J gene: TRBJ1-2
D gene: -
CDR3 DNA: TGTGCCAGCAGTTTAGGAGGGGTCCCTAGGGGCTGCACCTTC
CDR3 protein: CASSLGGVPRGCTF

V gene: TRBV27
clone size: -
J gene: TRBJ2-7
D gene: TRBD2
CDR3 DNA: TGTGCCAGCAGAAGGACTAGCGGCCCCTACGAGCAGTACTTC
CDR3 protein: CASRRTSGPYEQYF

V gene: TRBV2
clone size: -
J gene: TRBJ2-7
D gene: -
CDR3 DNA: TGTGCCAGCAGGGTATCCGGGCCCGGGGCCTACGAGCAGTACTTC
CDR3 protein: CASRVSGPGAYEQYF

V gene: TRBV28
clone size: -
J gene: TRBJ2-7
D gene: -
CDR3 DNA: TGTGCCAGCAGTTTTTCATTCCTGCGGAGAACCTACGAGCAGTACTTC
CDR3 protein: CASSFSFLRRTYEQYF

V gene: TRBV27
clone size: -
J gene: TRBJ2-1
D gene: TRBD2
CDR3 DNA: TGTGCCAGCAGTTTATCTCCTAGCGGATACAATGAGCAGTTCTTC
CDR3 protein: CASSLSPSGYNEQFF

V gene: TRBV7-2
clone size: -
J gene: TRBJ2-7
D gene: -
CDR3 DNA: TGTGCCAGCGTGGCGGGTTACGAGCAGTACTTC
CDR3 protein: CASVAGYEQYF

V gene: TRBV28
clone size: -
J gene: TRBJ1-2
D gene: TRBD1
CDR3 DNA: TGTGCCAGCAGTTCCGGACAGGTTTATGTCTACACCTTC
CDR3 protein: CASSSGQVYVYTF

V gene: TRBV7-2
clone size: -
J gene: TRBJ2-1
D gene: TRBD2
CDR3 DNA: TGTGCCAGCACCCTTTCGGGGGGAGGCAATGAGCAGTTCTTC
CDR3 protein: CASTLSGGGNEQFF

V gene: TRBV18
clone size: few
J gene: TRBJ2-1
D gene: -
CDR3 DNA: TGTGCCAGCTCACCACCCGCCAACAGAGAGGGTGAGCAGTTCTTC
CDR3 protein: CASSPPANREGEQFF

V gene: TRBV7-2
clone size: -
J gene: TRBJ2-5
D gene: TRBD2
CDR3 DNA: TGTGCCAGCAGCGGGTCGGGAGGGCCGTGGGAGACCCAGTACTTC
CDR3 protein: CASSGSGGPWETQYF